Described below is a single T cell receptor (beta chain) sequence and its context. Trimming removed 2 bases from V and 5 bases from J, with 13 bases in between. The CDR3 totals 14 residues. Per the germline V gene, CDR1 is SGHTS and CDR2 is YDEGEE. Naive CD8 cells lacked CD45RO and underwent positive selection for CCR7, leaving out terminally differentiated effector memory CD45RA+ cells. Clones were sequenced by immunoSEQ multiplex PCR, and TCRdb holds only the in-frame ones, with some missing. The table includes approximately 810,000 clones, 92% detected once. The data were obtained in a study of shared clonotypes between healthy human individuals. Study-wide background: Aged between 18 and 49, the donors were a couple of women and a few men.

The TCR sequence derives from a young man in good health. Specimen: naive CD8+ T cells sorted from blood. This chain joins TRBV5-8 and TRBJ1-1; the D gene is possibly TRBD1 (6 bases). CDR3 region: CASSLRKQGTEAFF. CDR3 DNA: TGTGCCAGCAGCTTAAGGAAACAGGGTACTGAAGCTTTCTTT.